The 31 T cell receptor beta chains presented below share a single source sample, sequenced in a study of blood T cells in healthy people across ages (dated by TCRdb to between 2014 and 2016). Library creation used 5' RACE. The sequencing machine was an Illumina HiSeq 2500. A second PCR of roughly 7 to 12 cycles was run with a J-beta primer mix and a sample-barcoded 5' primer. Using fastp at Q25 and MiXCR, TCRdb reprocessed the public reads and kept productive beta chains. Identical CDR3 protein sequences are pooled into one entry, listed with their most common genes and DNA. Counted in this sample were about a million distinct CDR3 sequences; about 53% of them appeared once. The leading ten clones occupy about a fifth of the sample. The sequenced material came from blood. Source of these receptors: an older woman in good health.

This clonotype has more than one count but fewer than ten. The chain links TRBV29-1 to TRBJ1-5; no clear D gene. CDR1 and CDR2 from the germline V gene are SQVTM and ANQGSEA. This CDR3 region has 12 residues. Trimming took 4 bases from V and 6 from J, leaving 10 bases between them. CDR3 sequence: CSVVRPGQPQHF. CDR3 nucleotides: TGCAGCGTTGTCAGGCCGGGTCAGCCCCAGCATTTT.

V is TRBV27 and J is TRBJ2-5; 10 positions agree with TRBD2. V gave up 2 bases and J gave up 5 bases; unmatched junction bases: 2. The CDR3 length is 14 residues. Per germline, CDR1 MNHEY and CDR2 SMNVEV (reference sequence). The CDR3 spells CASSLLAGDETQYF. The CDR3 DNA is TGTGCCAGCAGTTTACTAGCGGGGGACGAGACCCAGTACTTC.

This clonotype was seen ten or more times. This sequence joins TRBV12-3 or TRBV12-4 and TRBJ2-7, with D perhaps matching TRBD2 (6 bases). The CDR3 contains 16 residues. V dropped 6 bases and J dropped 4 bases, with 22 bases sitting between them. CDR3 bases: TGTGCCAGCAGCCGAACTAGCTCCACAAAAGGATACGAGCAGTACTTC. Protein sequence: CASSRTSSTKGYEQYF.

This clonotype has more than one count but fewer than ten. The chain recombines TRBV29-1 with TRBJ1-6; D is unclear. The CDR3 contains 13 residues. V lost 7 bases and J lost 7, with 14 bases in between. CDR1 is SQVTM, CDR2 ANQGSEA, per germline. The CDR3 protein is CSAERGYNSPLHF. CDR3 coding DNA: TGCAGCGCCGAGAGAGGGTACAATTCACCCCTCCACTTT. Based on the CDR3 plus reference TRBV29-1 and TRBJ1-6, the full variable domain is SAVISQKPSRDICQRGTSLTIQCQVDSQVTMMFWYRQQPGQSLTLIATANQGSEATYESGFVIDKFPISRPNLTFSTLTVSNMSPEDSSIYLCSAERGYNSPLHFGNGTRLTVT.

This clonotype was counted at least ten times. This may come from a read error, since a much larger clone is one base off. This rearrangement joins TRBV2 to TRBJ2-7; no definite D call. The V end lost 6 bases, the J end lost 2 bases, and 5 bases lay between the germline ends. CDR3 size: 11 residues. From germline, CDR1 is SNHLY and CDR2 FYNNEI. CDR3 sequence reads: CASSPPYEQYF. CDR3 DNA: TGTGCCAGCAGCCCCCCCTACGAGCAGTACTTC.

This clonotype appeared a few times. V usage is TRBV3-1 and J usage is TRBJ2-6; no firm D call. The ends were cut back, 4 bases at V and 0 bases at J, with 7 bases in the middle. The CDR3 is made up of 15 amino acids. Germline CDR1 and CDR2: LGHDT and YNNKEL (reference sequence). The CDR3 loop is CASSPTHSGANVLTF. Here the CDR3 DNA reads TGTGCCAGCAGCCCCACACACTCTGGGGCCAACGTCCTGACTTTC.

The chain carries TRBV10-2 and TRBJ1-4, with 9 bases that match TRBD1. The CDR3 runs to 13 residues. V was pared by 6 bases and J by 11 bases, with 7 bases of the junction left unmatched. Germline CDR1 reads WSHSY; CDR2 reads SAAADI. DNA of the CDR3: TGCGCCAGCAGGGAGGCGGGACAGGGTAAACTGTTTTTT. It is translated as CASREAGQGKLFF.

This clonotype was found a few times. The J gene is TRBJ1-2, the V gene TRBV5-1; TRBD1 matches at 10 bases. The CDR3 runs to 15 residues. Trimming cost V 4 bases and J 7 bases; bases outside gene matches: 10. Germline lookup yields CDR1 SGHRS and CDR2 YFSETQ. This CDR3 reads CASSPSGQGFSGYTF. Written as DNA, the CDR3 is TGCGCCAGCAGCCCATCGGGACAGGGGTTTTCTGGCTACACCTTC. The complete variable domain, with remaining parts taken from reference TRBV5-1 and TRBJ1-2, reads KAGVTQTPRYLIKTRGQQVTLSCSPISGHRSVSWYQQTPGQGLQFLFEYFSETQRNKGNFPGRFSGRQFSNSRSEMNVSTLELGDSALYLCASSPSGQGFSGYTFGSGTRLTVV.

There are a few counts of this clonotype. The chain recombines TRBV7-2 with TRBJ1-6; the D gene is possibly TRBD1 (5 bases). Trimming shortened V by 2 bases and J by 9 bases, and 11 bases separated the two germline ends. Per germline, CDR1 SGHTA and CDR2 FQGNSA. This CDR3 is 14 amino acids long. The CDR3 coding sequence is TGTGCCAGCAGCTTAACTGGCGGGGGTTCACCCCTCCACTTT. Protein: CASSLTGGGSPLHF.

The rearrangement uses TRBV7-2 and TRBJ1-2, with 8 nucleotides matching TRBD1. J was trimmed by 5 bases and V by 6 bases; bases with no gene match: 5. Germline CDR1 is SGHTA and CDR2 is FQGNSA. The CDR3 covers 13 residues. The CDR3 sequence: CASRGQGEYGYTF. DNA of the CDR3: TGTGCCAGCAGAGGACAGGGAGAGTATGGCTACACCTTC. The full variable domain, rest sourced from reference TRBV7-2 and TRBJ1-2, is GAGVSQSPSNKVTEKGKDVELRCDPISGHTALYWYRQSLGQGLEFLIYFQGNSAPDKSGLPSDRFSAERTGGSVSTLTIQRTQQEDSAVYLCASRGQGEYGYTFGSGTRLTVV.

This clonotype was found once. The chain has TRBV12-3 or TRBV12-4 and TRBJ1-4; 7 positions agree with TRBD1. V was clipped by 5 bases and J by 0 bases; unmatched bases: 3. The CDR3 length is 15 residues. The CDR3 here is CASSTGTATNEKLFF. The CDR3, as DNA: TGTGCCAGCAGTACCGGGACAGCAACTAATGAAAAACTGTTTTTT.

Only one count was recorded for this clonotype. The V gene is TRBV29-1, the J gene TRBJ1-5, with TRBD1 matching 9 bases. The length of the CDR3 is 12 residues. Unmatched junction bases numbered 2, after V lost 5 bases and J lost 6 bases. The germline V gene has CDR1 SQVTM and CDR2 ANQGSEA. As DNA, the CDR3 is TGCAGCGTTATGGACAGGGGTCAGCCCCAGCATTTT. Translating gives CSVMDRGQPQHF.

J is TRBJ2-1 and V is TRBV20-1, with D possibly TRBD2 on 6 matching bases. This CDR3 region has 12 residues. Germline lookup yields CDR1 DFQATT and CDR2 SNEGSKA (reference sequence). Trimming took off 7 bases at V and 8 bases at J, with 15 bases between the two ends. The CDR3 loop reads CSVGQGGHEQFF. The DNA for the CDR3 is TGCAGTGTAGGGCAAGGAGGGCATGAGCAGTTCTTC.

This rearrangement joins TRBV6-2 or TRBV6-3 to TRBJ2-7, with D tentatively TRBD1 or TRBD2 (5 bases each). This CDR3 contains 15 residues. The V end was cut by 6 bases, the J end by 0 bases, with 15 bases between. Per the germline V gene, CDR1 is MNHEY and CDR2 is SVGEGT. DNA for the CDR3: TGTGCCAGCAGGAAACCCGGGGCGGCCTCCTACGAGCAGTACTTC. Encoded protein: CASRKPGAASYEQYF.

This clonotype has more than one count but fewer than ten. J is TRBJ1-6 and V is TRBV13; 10 bases match TRBD1. The CDR3 totals 16 residues. Germline CDR1 and CDR2: PRHDT and FYEKMQ (reference sequence). The ends lost 5 bases at V and 7 bases at J; junction bases unmatched: 8. CDR3 loop: CASSPGTGVGNSPLHF. The CDR3 DNA reads TGTGCCAGCAGCCCAGGGACAGGGGTGGGGAATTCACCCCTCCACTTT.

This sequence joins TRBV7-9 and TRBJ1-6; perhaps TRBD1 as D (6 bases). The ends were cut back, 4 bases at V and 4 bases at J, with 11 bases in the middle. CDR1 is SEHNR, CDR2 FQNEAQ, per germline (reference sequence). The CDR3 loop spans 15 amino acids. This CDR3 reads CASSSRQEYNSPLHF. CDR3 nucleotides: TGTGCCAGCAGCTCTCGACAGGAATATAATTCACCCCTCCACTTT.

This chain joins TRBV5-6 and TRBJ2-4; maybe TRBD1 (6 bases). TRBJ2-7 matches the DNA end more closely, so the J call is doubtful. Per the germline V gene, CDR1 is SGHDT and CDR2 is YYEEEE. The CDR3 loop spans 16 amino acids. The CDR3 sequence: CASSTQNARGSYEQYF. The CDR3 DNA follows: TGTGCCAGCAGCACCCAAAACGCGAGGGGGAGTTACGAGCAGTACTTC.

The chain couples TRBV15 to TRBJ2-6, with TRBD2 matching over 13 bases. Germline CDR1 is LNHNV and CDR2 is YYDKDF (reference sequence). The CDR3 extends over 17 amino acids. V lost 3 bases to trimming and J lost 2 bases; unmatched junction nucleotides: 1. The CDR3 region has the DNA TGTGCCACCAGCAGGACTAGCGGGAGGCCTGGGGCCAACGTCCTGACTTTC. This gives the protein CATSRTSGRPGANVLTF.

The chain recombines TRBV27 with TRBJ2-6; 10 bases map to TRBD2. J gave up 0 bases and V 4 bases, and 9 bases lay outside the gene matches. Germline CDR1 is MNHEY and CDR2 is SMNVEV (reference sequence). The CDR3 has 19 residues. CDR3 DNA: TGTGCCAGCAGTTCGGCAGGACTAGCGGCAAGCTCTGGGGCCAACGTCCTGACTTTC. As protein: CASSSAGLAASSGANVLTF.

This clonotype was counted a few times. The rearrangement links TRBV10-3 to TRBJ2-7; 8 bases match TRBD2. V was clipped by 5 bases and J by 6 bases; unmatched bases: 21. The CDR3 has 18 residues. Germline-derived CDR1 and CDR2 are ENHRY and SYGVKD. CDR3 sequence (DNA): TGTGCCATCAGTAACGCGGTAGCGGGATCCCACCAACGGATCGAGCAGTACTTC. This encodes CAISNAVAGSHQRIEQYF.

The sample holds one count of this clonotype. This rearrangement joins TRBV6-6 to TRBJ2-5, with D uncertain. CDR1 is MNHNY, CDR2 SVGAGI, per germline (reference sequence). V was pared by 2 bases and J by 11 bases, with 18 bases between. The CDR3 runs 14 residues. The CDR3 DNA is TGTGCCAGCAGTTACGCAGGAAGATCCTACGGGCAGTACTTC. Its translation is CASSYAGRSYGQYF.

Comment on this clonotype: The junction departs from germline at one end; a sequencing error may be responsible. The chain employs TRBV4-3 and TRBJ1-6; D unresolved. The V gene's germline CDR1 is LGHNA and CDR2 YSLEER. The CDR3 is made up of 14 amino acids. Written as DNA, the CDR3 is TGCGCCAGCAGCCAAGATCTGAATAATTCCCCCCTCCACTTT. Translating gives CASSQDLNNSPLHF.

V and J are TRBV18 and TRBJ2-2, with a weak D call TRBD1 (6 bases). This CDR3 is 16 amino acids long. The V gene's germline CDR1 is KGHSH and CDR2 LQKENI. Trimming left V 2 bases short and J 1 base short, with 11 bases between. CDR3 DNA sequence: TGTGCCAGCTCACCATTTGGACAGATGAACACCGGGGAGCTGTTTTTT. Translating gives CASSPFGQMNTGELFF.

V and J are TRBV4-2 and TRBJ1-4; no clear D. V was trimmed by 0 bases and J by 6 bases, leaving 11 bases between them. Germline V lookup: CDR1 LGHNA, CDR2 YNFKEQ. The CDR3 extends over 15 amino acids. CDR3 DNA: TGTGCCAGCAGCCAAGAGTCGACATCGGATGAAAAACTGTTTTTT. This encodes CASSQESTSDEKLFF.

V is TRBV7-9 and J is TRBJ1-1, with D hard to call. Trimming left V 5 bases short and J 1 base short, with 20 bases between. CDR3 length equals 17 residues. Germline CDR1 SEHNR, CDR2 FQNEAQ (reference sequence). The CDR3 is CASSTKRNGSWNTEAFF. As DNA, the CDR3 is TGTGCCAGCAGCACAAAGAGAAATGGGAGTTGGAACACTGAAGCTTTCTTT.

This clonotype was counted only a few times. The chain has TRBV4-2 and TRBJ2-7; tentatively, D is TRBD2 (5 bases). From germline, CDR1 is LGHNA and CDR2 YNFKEQ. The CDR3 contains 17 residues. Trimming took off 1 base at V and 0 bases at J, with 16 bases between the two ends. CDR3 sequence reads: CASSQAGLRLSSYEQYF. The DNA for the CDR3 is TGTGCCAGCAGCCAAGCCGGACTCAGGCTGAGCTCCTACGAGCAGTACTTC.

The rearrangement joins TRBV5-1 to TRBJ2-7; TRBD2 matches at 10 bases. Unmatched junction bases numbered 12, after V lost 2 bases and J lost 1 base. The CDR3 length is 18 residues. Per the germline V gene, CDR1 is SGHRS and CDR2 is YFSETQ. The CDR3 is CASSFQASGRKESYEQYF. The CDR3 DNA reads TGCGCCAGCAGCTTTCAGGCTAGCGGGAGAAAAGAGTCCTACGAGCAGTACTTC.

In its sample, this clonotype was seen a few times. The gene calls are TRBV7-2 and TRBJ2-3, with D possibly matching TRBD2 (6 bases). Germline V gives CDR1 SGHTA, CDR2 FQGNSA. The CDR3 spans 13 residues. Trimming removed 8 bases from V and 5 bases from J, with 14 bases in between. The CDR3 spells CASDVTGVDTQYF. DNA of the CDR3: TGTGCCAGCGACGTAACGGGGGTAGATACGCAGTATTTT.

This chain uses TRBV10-3 with TRBJ2-7; 10 nucleotides align to TRBD2. CDR3 length: 15 residues. J lost 2 bases, V lost 4 bases, and 5 bases had no gene match. Germline CDR1 is ENHRY and CDR2 is SYGVKD. Written as DNA, the CDR3 is TGTGCCATCAGTGGCTCTAGCGGGAGTCCCTACGAGCAGTACTTC. This translates into CAISGSSGSPYEQYF.

This clonotype was recorded at least ten times. The genes are TRBV7-9 and TRBJ2-3; 7 nucleotides agree with TRBD2. The V gene's germline CDR1 is SEHNR and CDR2 FQNEAQ (reference sequence). The J segment lost 2 bases and the V segment lost 5 bases, leaving 7 bases of the junction unmatched. This CDR3 is 15 amino acids long. The CDR3 here is CASSPQAGPTDTQYF. DNA for the CDR3: TGTGCCAGCAGCCCTCAAGCGGGACCCACAGATACGCAGTATTTT.

CDR3 residues: CASRRGWLDNYEQYF. CDR3 DNA: TGTGCCAGCAGGAGAGGGTGGCTGGATAACTACGAGCAGTACTTC. The chain has TRBV6-5 and TRBJ2-5, with a possible D match to TRBD2 (5 bases). The end of the DNA fits TRBJ2-7 better, so the J call may be wrong. The CDR3 is 15 amino acids. CDR1 and CDR2 from the germline V gene are MNHEY and SVGAGI.